The present TCR beta chain was sequenced within a study of OX40 agonist ivuxolimab in advanced cancers. As for the study in general: Patients received ivuxolimab, an intravenous treatment, every 2 weeks at 0.01 to 10 mg/kg. Subjects had a mean age of approximately 60 years, with a range of 23 to 79; less than 90% were male. Partial responses were seen in three patients, one with hepatocellular carcinoma and two with cutaneous melanoma.

Sequencing was performed with immunoSEQ multiplex PCR; in TCRdb, only in-frame clones are kept and a portion is missing. Found here are roughly 55,000 clones, nearly 80% of them singletons; the top ten hold roughly 4.2%. The input for sequencing was CD4+ or CD8+ T cells sorted from blood, taken in a trial of the OX40 agonist ivuxolimab. This TCR was recovered from an adult with an advanced solid tumor such as melanoma, head and neck, liver or kidney cancer.

This CDR3 is CASSVDPSYEQYF. The DNA for the CDR3 is TGTGCCAGCAGCGTAGATCCATCCTACGAGCAGTACTTC. The V and J genes are TRBV9 and TRBJ2-7; no definite D call. V lost 0 bases and J 1 base, leaving 5 bases between the germline ends. The CDR3 has 13 residues. Looked up from germline, CDR1 is SGDLS and CDR2 is YYNGEE.